Described below is a single TCR beta chain sequence and its context. Data came from immunoSEQ multiplex PCR; TCRdb stores just in-frame clones and leaves some out. The sample has more than 400 clones, about 80% seen once. These data come from a study of immune cell composition in non-small cell lung cancer. CDR1 and CDR2 from the germline V gene are MGHDK and SYGVNS. This CDR3 has 13 amino acids. V was shortened by 6 bases and J by 5 bases, with 13 bases between the two germline ends. The TCR sequence derives from a human donor with non-small cell lung cancer. The rearrangement uses TRBV25-1 and TRBJ2-5; a possible D gene is TRBD2 (6 bases). The sample comprised lung tumor tissue. The CDR3 sequence is CASSGSPMETQYF. CDR3 bases: TGTGCCAGCAGCGGGAGCCCTATGGAGACCCAGTACTTC.